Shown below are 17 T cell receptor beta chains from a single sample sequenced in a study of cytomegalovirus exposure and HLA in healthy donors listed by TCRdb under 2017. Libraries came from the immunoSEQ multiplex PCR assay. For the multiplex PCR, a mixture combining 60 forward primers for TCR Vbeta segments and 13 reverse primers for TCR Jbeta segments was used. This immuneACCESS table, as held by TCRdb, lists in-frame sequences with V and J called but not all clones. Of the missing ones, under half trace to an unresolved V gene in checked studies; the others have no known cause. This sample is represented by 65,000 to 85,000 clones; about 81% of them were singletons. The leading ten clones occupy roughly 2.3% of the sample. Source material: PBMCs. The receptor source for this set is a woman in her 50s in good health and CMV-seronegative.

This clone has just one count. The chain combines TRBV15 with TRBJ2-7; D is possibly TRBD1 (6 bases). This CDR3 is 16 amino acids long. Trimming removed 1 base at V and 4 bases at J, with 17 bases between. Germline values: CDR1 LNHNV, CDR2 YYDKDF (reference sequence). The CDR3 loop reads CATSRAYDDRSYEQYV. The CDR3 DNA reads TGTGCCACCAGCAGAGCTTATGACGACAGGTCATACGAGCAGTACGTC.

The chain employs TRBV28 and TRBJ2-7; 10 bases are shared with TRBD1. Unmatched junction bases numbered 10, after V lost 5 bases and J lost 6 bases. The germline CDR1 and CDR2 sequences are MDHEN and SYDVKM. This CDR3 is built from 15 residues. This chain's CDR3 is CASSTPDRGSSEQYV. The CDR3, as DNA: TGTGCCAGCAGTACCCCGGACAGGGGGAGCTCCGAGCAGTACGTC.

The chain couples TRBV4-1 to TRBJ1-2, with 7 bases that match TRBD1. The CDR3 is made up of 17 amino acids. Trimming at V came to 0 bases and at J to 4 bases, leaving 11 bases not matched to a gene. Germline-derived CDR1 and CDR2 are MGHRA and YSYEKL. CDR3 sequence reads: CASSQDLIEGAGYGYTF. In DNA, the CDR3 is TGCGCCAGCAGCCAAGACCTGATCGAGGGGGCGGGCTATGGCTACACCTTC.

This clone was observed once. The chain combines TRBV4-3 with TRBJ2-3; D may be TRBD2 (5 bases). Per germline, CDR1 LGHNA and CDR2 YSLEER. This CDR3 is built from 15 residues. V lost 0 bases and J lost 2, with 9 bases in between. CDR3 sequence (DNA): TGCGCCAGCAGCCAAGAGGCTAGCCCCACAGATACGCAGTATTTT. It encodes CASSQEASPTDTQYF.

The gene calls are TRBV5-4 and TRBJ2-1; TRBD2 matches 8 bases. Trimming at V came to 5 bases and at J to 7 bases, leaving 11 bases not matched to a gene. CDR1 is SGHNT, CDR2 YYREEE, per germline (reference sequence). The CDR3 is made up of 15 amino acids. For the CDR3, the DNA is TGTGCCAGCAGGTCCCGGGGGGGATCCGGAAATGAGCAGTTCTTC. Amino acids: CASRSRGGSGNEQFF.

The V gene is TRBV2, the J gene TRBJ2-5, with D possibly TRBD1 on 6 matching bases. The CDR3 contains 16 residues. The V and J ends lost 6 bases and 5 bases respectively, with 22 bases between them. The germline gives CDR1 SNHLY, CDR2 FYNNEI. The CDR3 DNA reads TGTGCCAGCAGCGCCCGCCGGAACAGGGTTGGGGAGACCCAGTACTTC. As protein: CASSARRNRVGETQYF.

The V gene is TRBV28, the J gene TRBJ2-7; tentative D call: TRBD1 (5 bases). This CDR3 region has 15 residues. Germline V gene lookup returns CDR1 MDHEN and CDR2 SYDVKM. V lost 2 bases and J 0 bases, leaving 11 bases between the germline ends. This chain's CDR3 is CASSLRGPNSYEQYF. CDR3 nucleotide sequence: TGTGCCAGCAGTTTAAGGGGTCCTAACTCCTACGAGCAGTACTTC.

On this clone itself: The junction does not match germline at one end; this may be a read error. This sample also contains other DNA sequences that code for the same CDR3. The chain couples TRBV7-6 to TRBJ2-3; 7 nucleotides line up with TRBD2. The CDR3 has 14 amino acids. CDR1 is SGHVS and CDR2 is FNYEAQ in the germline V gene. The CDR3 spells CASSFGLVTDTQYF. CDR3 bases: TGTGCCAGCAGCTTCGGACTAGTCACAGATACGCAGTACTTT.

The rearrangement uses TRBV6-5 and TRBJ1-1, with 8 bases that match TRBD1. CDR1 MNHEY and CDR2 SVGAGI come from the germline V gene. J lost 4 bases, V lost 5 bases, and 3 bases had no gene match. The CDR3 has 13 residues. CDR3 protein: CASSETGVTEAFF. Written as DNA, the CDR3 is TGTGCCAGCAGTGAGACAGGGGTCACTGAAGCTTTCTTT.

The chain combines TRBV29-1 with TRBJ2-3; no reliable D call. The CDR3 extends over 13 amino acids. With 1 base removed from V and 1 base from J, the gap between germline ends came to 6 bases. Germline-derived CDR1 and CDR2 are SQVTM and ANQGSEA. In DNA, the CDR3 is TGCAGCGTTGAAGTGCAGGGCACAGATACGCAGTATTTT. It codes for CSVEVQGTDTQYF.

CDR3 nucleotide sequence: TGTGCCAGCGCGAGAGGCTACAATGAGCAGTTCTTC. It translates to CASARGYNEQFF. The chain combines TRBV2 with TRBJ2-1; the D is unclear. Germline V gene data show CDR1 as SNHLY and CDR2 as FYNNEI. This CDR3 is built from 12 residues. V lost 8 bases, J lost 3 bases, and 8 bases lay in between.

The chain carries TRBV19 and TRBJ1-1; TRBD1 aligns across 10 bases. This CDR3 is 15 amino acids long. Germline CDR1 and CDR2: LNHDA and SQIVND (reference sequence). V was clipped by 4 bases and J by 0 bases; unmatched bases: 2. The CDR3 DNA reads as TGTGCCAGTAGTACGGGACAGGGGATGAACACTGAAGCTTTCTTT. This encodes CASSTGQGMNTEAFF.

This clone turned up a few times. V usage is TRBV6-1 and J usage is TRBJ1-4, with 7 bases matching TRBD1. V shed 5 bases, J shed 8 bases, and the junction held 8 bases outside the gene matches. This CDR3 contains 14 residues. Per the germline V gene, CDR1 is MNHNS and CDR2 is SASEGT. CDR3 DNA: TGTGCCAGCAGTAATGGACAGGTCTGGGAAAAACTGTTTTTT. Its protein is CASSNGQVWEKLFF.

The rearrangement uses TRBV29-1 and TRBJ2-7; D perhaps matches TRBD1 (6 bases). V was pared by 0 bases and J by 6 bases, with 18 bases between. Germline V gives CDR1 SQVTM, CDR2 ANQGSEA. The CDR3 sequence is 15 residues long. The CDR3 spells CSVEDEGHGAFEQYF. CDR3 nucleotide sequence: TGCAGCGTTGAAGATGAGGGACACGGGGCCTTCGAGCAGTACTTC.

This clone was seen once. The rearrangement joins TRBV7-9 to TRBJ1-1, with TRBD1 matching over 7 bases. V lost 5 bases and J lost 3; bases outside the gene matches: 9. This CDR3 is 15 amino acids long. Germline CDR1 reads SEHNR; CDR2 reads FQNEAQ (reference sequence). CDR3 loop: CASSRGQFGDTEAFF. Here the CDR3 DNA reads TGTGCCAGCAGCCGGGGACAGTTTGGCGACACTGAAGCTTTCTTT.

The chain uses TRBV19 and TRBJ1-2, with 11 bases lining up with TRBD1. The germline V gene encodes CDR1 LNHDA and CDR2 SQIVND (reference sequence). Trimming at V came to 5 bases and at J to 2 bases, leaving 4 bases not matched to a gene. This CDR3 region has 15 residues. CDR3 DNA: TGTGCCAGTAGTGCGGACAGGGGGCGGAACTATGGCTACACCTTC. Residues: CASSADRGRNYGYTF.

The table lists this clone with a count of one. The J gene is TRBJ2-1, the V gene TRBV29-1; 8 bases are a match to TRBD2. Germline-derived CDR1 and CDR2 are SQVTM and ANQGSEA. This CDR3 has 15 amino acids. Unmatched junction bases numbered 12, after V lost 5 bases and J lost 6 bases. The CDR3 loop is CSVSRLARKGNEQFF. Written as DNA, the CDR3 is TGCAGCGTTTCCAGACTAGCGAGGAAAGGCAATGAGCAGTTCTTC.